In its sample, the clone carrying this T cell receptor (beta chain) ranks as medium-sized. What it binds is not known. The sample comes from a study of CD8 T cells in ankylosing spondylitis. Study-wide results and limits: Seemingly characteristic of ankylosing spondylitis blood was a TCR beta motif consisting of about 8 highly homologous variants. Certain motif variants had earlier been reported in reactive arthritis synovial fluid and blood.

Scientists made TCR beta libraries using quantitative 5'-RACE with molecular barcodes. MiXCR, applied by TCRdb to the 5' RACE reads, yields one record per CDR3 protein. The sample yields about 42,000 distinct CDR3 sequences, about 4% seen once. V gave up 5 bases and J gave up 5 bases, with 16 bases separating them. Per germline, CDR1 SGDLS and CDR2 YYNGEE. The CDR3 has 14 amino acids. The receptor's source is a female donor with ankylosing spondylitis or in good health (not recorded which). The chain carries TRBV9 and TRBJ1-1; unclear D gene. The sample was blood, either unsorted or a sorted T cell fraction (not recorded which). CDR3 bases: TGTGCCAGCAGTCGTGCCGCACTAAGAACTGAAGCTTTCTTT. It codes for CASSRAALRTEAFF. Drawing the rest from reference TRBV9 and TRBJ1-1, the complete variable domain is DSGVTQTPKHLITATGQRVTLRCSPRSGDLSVYWYQQSLDQGLQFLIQYYNGEERAKGNILERFSAQQFPDLHSELNLSSLELGDSALYFCASSRAALRTEAFFGQGTRLTVV.